This T cell receptor beta chain was observed in a study of Ad26.COV2.S vaccination and SARS-CoV-2 variants. Study-level information: Vaccine-arm donor from the placebo-controlled COV1001 Ad26.COV2.S trial.

The CDR3 contains 11 residues. The table came from immunoSEQ multiplex PCR; TCRdb's copy has only in-frame clones and leaves some out. This sample yields 300,000 to 400,000 clones, of which more than 70% are seen a single time; 1.9% belongs to the top ten. As to treatment: about 20 received Ad26.COV2.S at low or high dose, single or two shots; five or six received placebo; per-sample allocation not given. Day 63 after the first vaccine or placebo injection was the time point for sampling. This specimen consisted of peripheral blood, obtained in a trial of Ad26.COV2.S vaccine versus placebo. The TCR comes from a person between 18 and 65 years old who received the Ad26.COV2.S COVID-19 vaccine or a placebo. V gene TRBV21-1 combines with J gene TRBJ2-7. TRBV21-1 is deemed a pseudogene. In DNA, the CDR3 is TGTGCCAGCAGCAAGTCGAACGAGCAGTACTTC. This sequence encodes CASSKSNEQYF.